The 26 T cell receptor beta chains reported below all come from one sample, sequenced in a study of cytomegalovirus exposure and HLA in healthy donors (dated 2017 in TCRdb). The library was generated by the immunoSEQ multiplex PCR assay. For the multiplex PCR, a mixture combining 60 forward primers for TCR Vbeta segments and 13 reverse primers for TCR Jbeta segments was used. Imported from immuneACCESS, the table was reduced by TCRdb to in-frame sequences with V and J called. These copies leave out some clones; in studies compared against another copy, an unresolved V gene accounts for under half, and the cause of the remainder is not known. The sample table contains roughly 120,000 clones; only one count was recorded for roughly 70% of them. More than 6% of the sample lies in the top ten. The sample consisted of PBMCs. The receptors were gathered from a man aged 35-49 years in good health and CMV-seropositive.

V and J are TRBV18 and TRBJ2-7, with TRBD1 identical over 9 bases. J gave up 4 bases and V 2 bases, and 6 bases lay outside the gene matches. Germline-derived CDR1 and CDR2 are KGHSH and LQKENI. The CDR3 length is 15 residues. The CDR3 nucleotides are TGTGCCAGCTCACCATCGACAGGGGGGACGTACGAGCAGTACTTC. This sequence encodes CASSPSTGGTYEQYF.

This CDR3 is CASSLLAGGPNEQFF. The CDR3 DNA is TGTGCCAGCAGCCTACTAGCGGGAGGGCCTAATGAGCAGTTCTTC. This rearrangement joins TRBV13 to TRBJ2-1; TRBD2 agrees at 13 bases. Looked up from germline, CDR1 is PRHDT and CDR2 is FYEKMQ (reference sequence). J lost 7 bases, V lost 5 bases, and 5 bases had no gene match. This CDR3 is built from 15 residues.

The chain couples TRBV6-1 to TRBJ2-1; 7 nucleotides agree with TRBD1. Germline V gene data show CDR1 as MNHNS and CDR2 as SASEGT. Trimming took 4 bases from V and 4 from J; bases not matched to a gene: 4. This CDR3 has 14 amino acids. The CDR3 DNA is TGTGCCAGCAGTGTTCAACAGGGGTACAATGAGCAGTTCTTC. Translated: CASSVQQGYNEQFF.

The chain links TRBV29-1 to TRBJ2-7; 11 bases line up with TRBD1. The CDR3 runs to 13 residues. With V trimmed by 5 bases and J by 2 bases, 2 bases remained unmatched. Germline V gene data show CDR1 as SQVTM and CDR2 as ANQGSEA. The CDR3 coding sequence is TGCAGCGTTTTGGGACAGGGGGCCTACGAGCAGTACTTC. Protein: CSVLGQGAYEQYF.

The rearrangement uses TRBV7-9 and TRBJ2-4, with 11 bases that match TRBD1. This CDR3 spans 17 amino acids. Germline V gene sequence: CDR1 SEHNR, CDR2 FQNEAQ (reference sequence). V trimming: 1 base; J trimming: 0 bases; junction bases outside the gene matches: 2. CDR3 residues: CASSLGTGGVAKNIQYF. The CDR3 DNA is TGTGCCAGCAGCTTAGGGACAGGGGGCGTAGCCAAAAACATTCAGTACTTC.

The rearrangement uses TRBV2 and TRBJ1-5, with a tentative D call TRBD1 (5 bases). Per the germline V gene, CDR1 is SNHLY and CDR2 is FYNNEI. The CDR3 extends over 15 amino acids. V lost 3 bases to trimming and J lost 6 bases, with 15 bases between them. The CDR3 reads CASSDMGRVRQPQHF. The CDR3 DNA reads TGTGCCAGCAGTGACATGGGCAGGGTACGTCAGCCCCAGCATTTT.

This clone has only a few counts. This chain connects TRBV27 to TRBJ1-4; 10 nucleotides line up with TRBD1. CDR3 length: 16 amino acids. V lost 3 bases and J lost 3; bases outside the gene matches: 4. Germline V gene data show CDR1 as MNHEY and CDR2 as SMNVEV (reference sequence). CDR3 bases: TGTGCCAGCAGTTTCCGACAGGGGGCAGCTAATGAAAAACTGTTTTTT. Its translation is CASSFRQGAANEKLFF.

The J gene is TRBJ1-3, the V gene TRBV6-5, with D hard to call. This CDR3 region has 14 residues. With 6 bases removed from V and 0 bases from J, the gap between germline ends came to 9 bases. Germline CDR1 and CDR2: MNHEY and SVGAGI. The CDR3 DNA follows: TGTGCCAGCAGCCCCGTGTTCTCTGGAAACACCATATATTTT. It codes for CASSPVFSGNTIYF.

The chain combines TRBV7-2 with TRBJ2-5, with TRBD2 matching over 7 bases. V was clipped by 3 bases and J by 5 bases; unmatched bases: 9. The CDR3 is made up of 15 amino acids. From germline, CDR1 is SGHTA and CDR2 FQGNSA. CDR3 protein: CASSFSVGAGETQYF. The CDR3 coding sequence is TGTGCCAGCAGCTTCAGCGTGGGAGCGGGGGAGACCCAGTACTTC.

The chain has TRBV7-8 and TRBJ1-1, with D tentatively TRBD1 (5 bases). The CDR3 loop spans 16 amino acids. With 6 bases removed from V and 7 bases from J, the gap between germline ends came to 24 bases. Germline CDR1 and CDR2: SGHVS and FQNEAQ. CDR3 amino acids: CASSPTGFGGGSEAFF. CDR3 in DNA: TGTGCCAGCAGTCCCACTGGATTCGGGGGAGGGAGTGAAGCTTTCTTT.

This clone showed up just a few times. The rearrangement joins TRBV9 to TRBJ2-1; 8 bases are shared with TRBD2. CDR1 and CDR2 from the germline V gene are SGDLS and YYNGEE. V was clipped by 3 bases and J by 5 bases; unmatched bases: 7. This CDR3 region has 15 residues. As DNA, the CDR3 is TGTGCCAGCAGCGCCAGCGGGAGTCGGGACAATGAGCAGTTCTTC. As protein: CASSASGSRDNEQFF.

A single count supports this clone. V gene TRBV9 combines with J gene TRBJ1-2; perhaps TRBD1 as D (6 bases). Germline CDR1 SGDLS, CDR2 YYNGEE. The CDR3 runs 15 residues. Trimming left V 2 bases short and J 4 bases short, with 15 bases between. DNA for the CDR3: TGTGCCAGCAGCGTCGACTGGGGGGGCATCTATGGCTACACCTTC. Encoded protein: CASSVDWGGIYGYTF. The whole variable domain, filled in from reference TRBV9 and TRBJ1-2, reads DSGVTQTPKHLITATGQRVTLRCSPRSGDLSVYWYQQSLDQGLQFLIQYYNGEERAKGNILERFSAQQFPDLHSELNLSSLELGDSALYFCASSVDWGGIYGYTFGSGTRLTVV.

This chain connects TRBV28 to TRBJ1-5; weak D call: TRBD1 (6 bases). The V gene's germline CDR1 is MDHEN and CDR2 SYDVKM. V lost 10 bases to trimming and J lost 5 bases, with 15 bases between them. The CDR3 sequence is 13 residues long. For the CDR3, the DNA is TGTGCCACCAACAGGGAAGCTTATCAGCCCCAGCATTTT. It translates to CATNREAYQPQHF.

CDR3 nucleotide sequence: TGTGCCAGTACCGGGGGATTCCTCACAGATACGCAGTATTTT. Residues: CASTGGFLTDTQYF. This chain links TRBV19 with TRBJ2-3, with TRBD2 as a possible D gene (6 bases). The CDR3 totals 14 residues. The germline V and J ends were trimmed by 7 bases and 2 bases, with 13 bases remaining between them. Germline V gives CDR1 LNHDA, CDR2 SQIVND (reference sequence).

The gene calls are TRBV5-1 and TRBJ2-7; D call uncertain. This CDR3 comprises 13 residues. Germline assignment: CDR1 SGHRS and CDR2 YFSETQ. V lost 0 bases and J lost 10, with 14 bases in between. The CDR3 DNA is TGCGCCAGCAGCTTGGGGAGCGACTCGGAACAGTACTTC. Amino acids: CASSLGSDSEQYF.

Remarks on this clone: Additional DNA sequences in this sample encode the identical CDR3. J is TRBJ1-2 and V is TRBV7-9, with no clear D. From germline, CDR1 is SEHNR and CDR2 FQNEAQ (reference sequence). The CDR3 contains 13 residues. V was clipped by 6 bases and J by 10 bases, with 18 bases between them. CDR3 coding DNA: TGTGCCAGCAGTTTACAAGAGAACAGCTACTACACCTTC. Its translation is CASSLQENSYYTF. Drawing the rest from reference TRBV7-9 and TRBJ1-2, the complete variable domain is DTGVSQNPRHKITKRGQNVTFRCDPISEHNRLYWYRQTLGQGPEFLTYFQNEAQLEKSRLLSDRFSAERPKGSFSTLEIQRTEQGDSAMYLCASSLQENSYYTFGSGTRLTVV.

The chain recombines TRBV7-8 with TRBJ2-3, with TRBD2 as a possible D gene (5 bases). This CDR3 region has 13 residues. The germline CDR1 and CDR2 sequences are SGHVS and FQNEAQ. The ends were cut back, 5 bases at V and 2 bases at J, with 8 bases in the middle. The CDR3 is CASSGRDTDTQYF. The CDR3 DNA reads as TGTGCCAGCAGCGGTCGGGACACAGATACGCAGTATTTT.

The chain joins TRBV28 to TRBJ1-5; D might be TRBD1 (6 bases). The V gene lost 7 bases and the J gene lost 6 bases, with 16 bases spanning the gap. The V gene's germline CDR1 is MDHEN and CDR2 SYDVKM. The CDR3 totals 14 residues. CDR3 loop: CASKEQGRVQPQHF. The CDR3 DNA reads TGTGCCAGCAAAGAACAGGGAAGGGTTCAGCCCCAGCATTTT.

CDR3 in DNA: TGTGCCAGCAGTTTCGCGGATTTTAACTATGGCTACACCTTC. As protein: CASSFADFNYGYTF. The J gene is TRBJ1-2, the V gene TRBV28, with unresolved D. Germline CDR1 is MDHEN and CDR2 is SYDVKM. The CDR3 extends over 14 amino acids. V lost 3 bases to trimming and J lost 1 base, with 9 bases between them.

The chain recombines TRBV11-2 with TRBJ2-5, with D maybe TRBD2 (5 bases). The germline gives CDR1 SGHAT, CDR2 FQNNGV. CDR3 size: 17 residues. V was pared by 0 bases and J by 1 base, with 15 bases between. Here the CDR3 reads CASSLETRASFQETQYF. CDR3 coding DNA: TGTGCCAGCAGCTTAGAAACGAGGGCTAGCTTCCAAGAGACCCAGTACTTC.

Only one count was recorded for this clone. J is TRBJ2-2 and V is TRBV6-1, with TRBD2 matching over 7 bases. V dropped 4 bases and J dropped 8; count of bases not matched to a gene: 13. The germline V gene has CDR1 MNHNS and CDR2 SASEGT. The CDR3 length is 16 residues. CDR3 coding DNA: TGTGCCAGCAGTGCCGGGACCGGGGGGTATTTAGGGGAGCTGTTTTTT. This sequence encodes CASSAGTGGYLGELFF.

The gene calls are TRBV28 and TRBJ2-7; D possibly corresponds to TRBD1 (5 bases). The CDR3 consists of 14 residues. Trimming shortened V by 5 bases and J by 3 bases, and 14 bases separated the two germline ends. CDR1 and CDR2 (germline): MDHEN, SYDVKM. The CDR3 loop reads CASSPIGQGYEQYF. DNA for the CDR3: TGTGCCAGCAGTCCGATCGGCCAGGGCTACGAGCAGTACTTC. Using reference TRBV28 and TRBJ2-7 for the parts outside the CDR3, the full variable domain is DVKVTQSSRYLVKRTGEKVFLECVQDMDHENMFWYRQDPGLGLRLIYFSYDVKMKEKGDIPEGYSVSREKKERFSLILESASTNQTSMYLCASSPIGQGYEQYFGPGTRLTVT.

This clone was seen more than once but under ten times. V usage is TRBV30 and J usage is TRBJ2-7; D gene unclear. The V and J ends lost 3 bases and 1 base respectively, with 7 bases between them. This CDR3 is 12 amino acids long. Germline lookup yields CDR1 GTSNPN and CDR2 SVGIG (reference sequence). The CDR3 loop reads CAWRLGSYEQYF. The CDR3 nucleotides are TGTGCCTGGAGGCTCGGGTCCTACGAGCAGTACTTC.

This chain links TRBV5-5 with TRBJ1-2; D is uncertain. The CDR3 runs to 12 residues. The V end was cut by 4 bases, the J end by 5 bases, with 9 bases between. Germline lookup yields CDR1 SGHKS and CDR2 YYEKEE (reference sequence). The CDR3 region is CASSQAGYGYTF. The CDR3 nucleotides are TGTGCCAGCAGCCAAGCGGGGTATGGCTACACCTTC.

J is TRBJ2-1 and V is TRBV7-8; 8 nucleotides agree with TRBD1. Germline V gene lookup returns CDR1 SGHVS and CDR2 FQNEAQ. The CDR3 runs 14 residues. Germline trimming cut 4 bases from V and 15 bases from J; bases unmatched to any gene: 14. The DNA of the CDR3 is TGTGCCAGCAGCTCGGACAGGGCGTGGGAAGGTCGGTTCTTC. Its protein product is CASSSDRAWEGRFF.

This chain joins TRBV14 and TRBJ2-7, with 10 bases lining up with TRBD2. The CDR3 has 15 amino acids. Germline V CDR1 and CDR2: SGHDN, FVKESK. V dropped 3 bases and J dropped 7; count of bases not matched to a gene: 9. The DNA for the CDR3 is TGTGCCAGCAGCCACCGGGCGGCAGCGGGAGGGGAGCAGTACTTC. This translates into CASSHRAAAGGEQYF.